This TCR beta chain stems from a study of post-analysis software for immune sequencing data. The library was made from cDNA and included unique molecular identifiers. Each CDR3 protein gets one entry after TCRdb re-called the PCR reads with MiXCR. The sample includes fewer than 850,000 distinct CDR3 sequences, 46% seen only once; the top ten take over 4.5%. Sequenced sample: blood. This receptor was taken from a girl aged 5 to 17 with multiple sclerosis.

The CDR3 DNA reads TGTGCCAGCAGTGAATTAACTGGACCGGACAATGAGCAGTTCTTC. It codes for CASSELTGPDNEQFF. The chain combines TRBV2 with TRBJ2-1; D ambiguous. V was cut by 2 bases and J by 5 bases, with 13 bases left in between. Germline CDR1 SNHLY, CDR2 FYNNEI. CDR3 size: 15 residues.